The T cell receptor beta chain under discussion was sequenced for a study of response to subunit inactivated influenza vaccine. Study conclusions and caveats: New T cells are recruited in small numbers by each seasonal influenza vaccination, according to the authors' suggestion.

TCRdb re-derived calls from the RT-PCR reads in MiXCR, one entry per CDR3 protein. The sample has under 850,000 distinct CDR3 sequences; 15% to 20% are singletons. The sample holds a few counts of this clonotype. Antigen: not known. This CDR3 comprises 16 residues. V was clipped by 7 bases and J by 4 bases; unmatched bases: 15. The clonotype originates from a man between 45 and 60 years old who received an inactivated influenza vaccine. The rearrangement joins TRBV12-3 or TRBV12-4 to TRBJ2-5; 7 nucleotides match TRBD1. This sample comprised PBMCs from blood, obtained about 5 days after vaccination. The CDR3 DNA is TGTGCCAGCACCTCGACAGGGCCCCTAAAAGGAGAGACCCAGTACTTC. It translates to CASTSTGPLKGETQYF.